The 9 T cell receptor beta chains reported below all come from one sample, sequenced in a study of shared clonotypes between healthy human individuals. This table comes from immunoSEQ multiplex PCR, and its TCRdb copy is limited to in-frame clones, with some not included. Among 110,000 or so clones listed, around 65% were seen once. Material for sequencing was memory CD8+ T cells sorted from blood. The subset here: CD45RO+ cells pooled with CCR7-negative TemRA cells. The receptors originated from a woman aged 30 to 39 in good health.

This clone has a handful of counts. The V and J genes are TRBV19 and TRBJ1-2, with 9 bases identical to TRBD1. The CDR3 totals 17 residues. Germline lookup yields CDR1 LNHDA and CDR2 SQIVND (reference sequence). The V gene end was trimmed by 3 bases and the J gene end by 8 bases; junction bases not matched to a gene: 16. CDR3 nucleotides: TGTGCCAGTAGTATCCTCCTAGCCGGACAGGGGAAGTCGGGCTACACCTTC. This gives the protein CASSILLAGQGKSGYTF.

This clone has ten or more counts. The chain has TRBV4-2 and TRBJ2-1; D is unclear. Between the trimmed V and J ends, which lost 0 bases and 0 bases, there was a span of 9 bases. The CDR3 loop spans 16 amino acids. Germline-derived CDR1 and CDR2 are LGHNA and YNFKEQ. The CDR3 sequence is CASSQDPGGSYNEQFF. CDR3 bases: TGTGCCAGCAGCCAAGACCCTGGCGGCTCCTACAATGAGCAGTTCTTC.

The chain has TRBV10-2 and TRBJ1-1; D is ambiguous. The CDR3 consists of 11 residues. Germline lookup yields CDR1 WSHSY and CDR2 SAAADI. Trimming shortened V by 8 bases and J by 1 base, and 5 bases separated the two germline ends. DNA for the CDR3: TGCGCCAGCGGGAAGAACACTGAAGCTTTCTTT. As protein: CASGKNTEAFF.

The chain joins TRBV6-4 to TRBJ2-3, with TRBD1 matching over 11 bases. V was clipped by 0 bases and J by 6 bases; unmatched bases: 5. Germline V gene data show CDR1 as MRHNA and CDR2 as SNTAGT. This CDR3 has 16 residues. The CDR3 here is CASSDSKGQGDDTQYF. CDR3 coding DNA: TGTGCCAGCAGTGACTCAAAGGGACAGGGGGATGATACGCAGTATTTT.

CDR3 loop: CASNGNYEQYF. The DNA for the CDR3 is TGTGCCAGCAACGGGAACTACGAGCAGTACTTC. The chain links TRBV2 to TRBJ2-7, with TRBD2 as a possible D gene (5 bases). The germline gives CDR1 SNHLY, CDR2 FYNNEI. This CDR3 comprises 11 residues. The ends were cut back, 7 bases at V and 3 bases at J, with 7 bases in the middle.

The gene calls are TRBV2 and TRBJ2-7; possible D gene TRBD1, 7 bases. V gave up 3 bases and J gave up 3 bases, with 21 bases separating them. The CDR3 sequence is 17 residues long. Germline values: CDR1 SNHLY, CDR2 FYNNEI. The DNA for the CDR3 is TGTGCCAGCAGTGAGCACAGGGGCGGGAAGCTCGGCTACGAGCAGTACTTC. It specifies CASSEHRGGKLGYEQYF.

This clone was detected many times. The gene calls are TRBV5-1 and TRBJ2-1; D not resolved. Between the trimmed V and J ends, which lost 1 base and 4 bases, there was a span of 12 bases. The germline V gene has CDR1 SGHRS and CDR2 YFSETQ. The CDR3 spans 15 residues. The CDR3 nucleotides are TGCGCCAGCAGCTTGACACAGCTGACTTACAATGAGCAGTTCTTC. The encoded protein is CASSLTQLTYNEQFF.

The V and J genes are TRBV15 and TRBJ2-7; D is uncertain. The germline CDR1 and CDR2 sequences are LNHNV and YYDKDF (reference sequence). This CDR3 region has 14 residues. V was pared by 4 bases and J by 0 bases, with 10 bases between. CDR3 DNA sequence: TGTGCCACCAGCATTACAGAGATCTCCTACGAGCAGTACTTC. Protein: CATSITEISYEQYF.

This clone was seen just once. The rearrangement links TRBV6-1 to TRBJ2-7; D remains ambiguous. Germline values: CDR1 MNHNS, CDR2 SASEGT. The CDR3 length is 11 residues. V was clipped by 1 base and J by 9 bases, with 7 bases between them. Here the CDR3 DNA reads TGTGCCAGCAGTGAAGGGGCCTTGCAGTACTTC. This gives the protein CASSEGALQYF.